This is a list of T cell receptor beta chains from one sample in a study of T cell responses to AZD1222 COVID-19 vaccine. The method was immunoSEQ multiplex PCR; TCRdb's version includes in-frame clones alone and lacks a portion of them. The table includes around 110,000 clones, 80% to 90% detected once. The sequencing used peripheral blood, collected on day 0 of MenACWY control vaccination. The receptors derive from an adult in good health. CDR3s include the opening cysteine and the closing phenylalanine or tryptophan. The order of the fields is D gene, clone size, J gene, V gene, CDR3 DNA, CDR3 protein. A D gene is named only where the DNA matches it firmly. Clone size, where shown, is once, few, many, or a class for clones that have expanded.

D gene: NA
clone size: few
J gene: TRBJ2-3
V gene: TRBV5-4
CDR3 DNA: TGTGCCAGCAGCACATCGGAAGCAGATACGCAGTATTTT
CDR3 protein: CASSTSEADTQYF

D gene: TRBD1
clone size: NA
J gene: TRBJ1-6
V gene: TRBV4-1
CDR3 DNA: TGCGCCAGCAGCCAAGATGACAGGGGGAGATCACCCCTCCACTTT
CDR3 protein: CASSQDDRGRSPLHF

D gene: TRBD1
clone size: NA
J gene: TRBJ1-2
V gene: TRBV7-2
CDR3 DNA: TGTGCCAGCAGCGTACAGGGGGCCCCTAACTATGGCTACACCTTC
CDR3 protein: CASSVQGAPNYGYTF

D gene: TRBD2
clone size: NA
J gene: TRBJ2-3
V gene: TRBV28
CDR3 DNA: TGTGCCAGCAGTTCCCCCCGTAGCGGGGGGCGCACAGATACGCAGTATTTT
CDR3 protein: CASSSPRSGGRTDTQYF

D gene: NA
clone size: NA
J gene: TRBJ2-5
V gene: TRBV14
CDR3 DNA: TGTGCCAGCAGCCAAGTTGGAGGGTCTAGGGGAGAGACCCAGTACTTC
CDR3 protein: CASSQVGGSRGETQYF

D gene: TRBD2
clone size: NA
J gene: TRBJ2-3
V gene: TRBV5-6
CDR3 DNA: TGTGCCAGCAGCCCCCTAGCGGGGGGCACAGATACGCAGTATTTT
CDR3 protein: CASSPLAGGTDTQYF

D gene: NA
clone size: NA
J gene: TRBJ1-5
V gene: TRBV2
CDR3 DNA: TGTGCCAGCAGTCGGGATAGCAATCAGCCCCAGCATTTT
CDR3 protein: CASSRDSNQPQHF

D gene: NA
clone size: NA
J gene: TRBJ1-5
V gene: TRBV7-2
CDR3 DNA: TGTGCCAGCAGCTTAGGTCAGGGGTTGGGTCAGCCCCAGCATTTT
CDR3 protein: CASSLGQGLGQPQHF

D gene: TRBD2
clone size: NA
J gene: TRBJ2-1
V gene: TRBV7-9
CDR3 DNA: TGTGCCAGCAGCTTAGCGCATTTGAGCGGGGGGGCTTCGGATGAGCAGTTCTTC
CDR3 protein: CASSLAHLSGGASDEQFF

D gene: NA
clone size: NA
J gene: TRBJ2-3
V gene: TRBV30
CDR3 DNA: TGTGCCTGGAGTGTCAGCACAAGCACAGATACGCAGTATTTT
CDR3 protein: CAWSVSTSTDTQYF

D gene: NA
clone size: NA
J gene: TRBJ2-7
V gene: TRBV3-1/TRBV3-2
CDR3 DNA: TGTGCCAGCAGCTCCCACTACGAGCAGTACTTC
CDR3 protein: CASSSHYEQYF

D gene: NA
clone size: NA
J gene: TRBJ2-5
V gene: TRBV5-1
CDR3 DNA: TGCGCCAGCAGCCCTGGACACGGGAGCCAAGAGACCCAGTACTTC
CDR3 protein: CASSPGHGSQETQYF

D gene: TRBD1
clone size: NA
J gene: TRBJ1-1
V gene: TRBV5-1
CDR3 DNA: TGCGCCAGCAGGTTGACAGGGGGGGACACTGAAGCTTTCTTT
CDR3 protein: CASRLTGGDTEAFF

D gene: NA
clone size: NA
J gene: TRBJ1-1
V gene: TRBV4-2
CDR3 DNA: TGTGCCAGCAGCCAAGATGGGTCCGGGGGTGAAGCTTTCTTT
CDR3 protein: CASSQDGSGGEAFF

D gene: TRBD1
clone size: NA
J gene: TRBJ1-5
V gene: TRBV5-8
CDR3 DNA: TGTGCCAGCAGCTCGGGGACAGGGAACTTCAATCAGCCCCAGCATTTT
CDR3 protein: CASSSGTGNFNQPQHF

D gene: TRBD1
clone size: NA
J gene: TRBJ1-3
V gene: TRBV11-2
CDR3 DNA: TGTGCCAGCAGCTTACGGGACAGGGGGAACACCATATATTTT
CDR3 protein: CASSLRDRGNTIYF

D gene: NA
clone size: NA
J gene: TRBJ2-7
V gene: TRBV2
CDR3 DNA: TGTGCCAGCAGTGAAGCGCAAGGGCAGGGTATGTACGAGCAGTACTTC
CDR3 protein: CASSEAQGQGMYEQYF

D gene: NA
clone size: NA
J gene: TRBJ1-6
V gene: TRBV19
CDR3 DNA: TGTGCCAGTAGTATTGAGAGGTCCTATAATTCACCCCTCCACTTT
CDR3 protein: CASSIERSYNSPLHF

D gene: NA
clone size: NA
J gene: TRBJ1-5
V gene: TRBV4-1
CDR3 DNA: TGCGCCAGCAGCCATAGTTCCCCACCGGGGGCTCCGAATCAGCCCCAGCATTTT
CDR3 protein: CASSHSSPPGAPNQPQHF

D gene: NA
clone size: NA
J gene: TRBJ2-5
V gene: TRBV3-1/TRBV3-2
CDR3 DNA: TGTGCCAGCAGCCAACGCGGGACGCAGGAGACCCAGTACTTC
CDR3 protein: CASSQRGTQETQYF

D gene: TRBD1
clone size: NA
J gene: TRBJ1-2
V gene: TRBV7-2
CDR3 DNA: TGTGCCAGCAGCTCGACAGGGGGTCCCGGCTACACCTTC
CDR3 protein: CASSSTGGPGYTF

D gene: NA
clone size: few
J gene: TRBJ1-5
V gene: TRBV6-1
CDR3 DNA: TGTGCCAGCAGGGAACTTGGGGGGGGTAGCTATAGCAATCAGCCCCAGCATTTT
CDR3 protein: CASRELGGGSYSNQPQHF

D gene: NA
clone size: NA
J gene: TRBJ1-2
V gene: TRBV3-1/TRBV3-2
CDR3 DNA: TGTGCCAGCAGCCAAGAGGGCAGGGGAGGCTACACCTTC
CDR3 protein: CASSQEGRGGYTF

D gene: NA
clone size: few
J gene: TRBJ2-7
V gene: TRBV6-2/TRBV6-3
CDR3 DNA: TGTGCCAGCAGTCCCTCAAGCTCCTACGAGCAGTACTTC
CDR3 protein: CASSPSSSYEQYF

D gene: NA
clone size: NA
J gene: TRBJ1-4
V gene: TRBV4-1
CDR3 DNA: TGCGCCAGCAGCCAACCAGGATCAACTAATGAAAAACTGTTTTTT
CDR3 protein: CASSQPGSTNEKLFF

D gene: NA
clone size: NA
J gene: TRBJ2-1
V gene: TRBV9
CDR3 DNA: TGTGCCAGCAGCGTAGAGGGGCGAGGGTACAATGAGCAGTTCTTC
CDR3 protein: CASSVEGRGYNEQFF

D gene: NA
clone size: NA
J gene: TRBJ1-2
V gene: TRBV5-4
CDR3 DNA: TGTGCCAGCAGCTCTCAACACGGGGACGATGGCTACACCTTC
CDR3 protein: CASSSQHGDDGYTF

D gene: NA
clone size: NA
J gene: TRBJ1-1
V gene: TRBV18
CDR3 DNA: TGTGCCAGCTCTCCGGGCCCAGGCAGGGTGACTGAAGCTTTCTTT
CDR3 protein: CASSPGPGRVTEAFF

D gene: TRBD2
clone size: once
J gene: TRBJ2-3
V gene: TRBV11-3
CDR3 DNA: TGTGCCAGCAGCCCAGGACTAGCGGTTTCAGATACGCAGTATTTT
CDR3 protein: CASSPGLAVSDTQYF

D gene: NA
clone size: NA
J gene: TRBJ1-2
V gene: TRBV28
CDR3 DNA: TGTGCCAGCAGTCCCCTTAGACTTGGCTACACCTTC
CDR3 protein: CASSPLRLGYTF

D gene: NA
clone size: NA
J gene: TRBJ2-5
V gene: TRBV28
CDR3 DNA: TGTGCCAGCAGTCGACTAGGGGTTCGGGAGACCCAGTACTTC
CDR3 protein: CASSRLGVRETQYF

D gene: NA
clone size: few
J gene: TRBJ2-7
V gene: TRBV27
CDR3 DNA: TGTGCCAGCAGTTTAGAGGGGGGAGCCTACGAGCAGTACTTC
CDR3 protein: CASSLEGGAYEQYF

D gene: TRBD1
clone size: NA
J gene: TRBJ1-1
V gene: TRBV10-3
CDR3 DNA: TGTGCCATCAGTGATAGAGGGGGCTTGACTGAAGCTTTCTTT
CDR3 protein: CAISDRGGLTEAFF

D gene: NA
clone size: NA
J gene: TRBJ2-7
V gene: TRBV11-3
CDR3 DNA: TGTGCCAGCAGCTTAGGGCCCCACGGCGAGCAGTACTTC
CDR3 protein: CASSLGPHGEQYF

D gene: TRBD1
clone size: few
J gene: TRBJ1-1
V gene: TRBV19
CDR3 DNA: TGTGCCAGTAGTACCCCGGGGACAGTGACTGAAGCTTTCTTT
CDR3 protein: CASSTPGTVTEAFF

D gene: NA
clone size: few
J gene: TRBJ1-2
V gene: TRBV29-1
CDR3 DNA: TGCAGCGTTGATGGGGGGTCCCGCCACGGCTACACCTTC
CDR3 protein: CSVDGGSRHGYTF

D gene: NA
clone size: once
J gene: TRBJ1-5
V gene: TRBV7-8
CDR3 DNA: TGTGCCAGCAGCCGGGATAGCAATCAGCCCCAGCATTTT
CDR3 protein: CASSRDSNQPQHF

D gene: NA
clone size: NA
J gene: TRBJ2-7
V gene: TRBV7-2
CDR3 DNA: TGTGCCAGCAGCTTTGGGCAGGGAACCTACGAGCAGTACTTC
CDR3 protein: CASSFGQGTYEQYF